Listed below are T cell receptor beta chains from one sample, sequenced in a study of blood T cell repertoires in COVID-19. Generated by immunoSEQ multiplex PCR, the TCRdb table keeps only in-frame clones and is missing some. The sample carries some 520,000 clones, 75% to 90% recorded once. Material for sequencing was peripheral blood. These receptors all come from a man aged 18 to 29 with COVID-19, enrolled during active disease. Each CDR3 is given with its conserved first and last residue. A D gene is named only where the DNA matches it firmly.

J gene,D gene,V gene,CDR3 protein,CDR3 DNA
TRBJ1-1,TRBD1,TRBV7-9,CASSGNRGKNTEAFF,TGTGCCAGCAGCGGCAACAGGGGGAAGAACACTGAAGCTTTCTTT
TRBJ2-5,NA,TRBV2,CASSTGTQETQYF,TGTGCCAGCAGTACAGGGACCCAAGAGACCCAGTACTTC
TRBJ1-5,TRBD1,TRBV2,CASSRQGADQPQHF,TGTGCCAGCAGTCGACAGGGGGCCGACCAGCCCCAGCATTTT
TRBJ2-3,TRBD2,TRBV11-3,CASSLRLADTDTQYF,TGTGCCAGCTCCCTCAGACTAGCGGACACAGATACGCAGTATTTT
TRBJ2-2,TRBD1,TRBV3-1/TRBV3-2,CASSLGTGRGPGELFF,TGTGCCAGCAGCTTAGGGACAGGGAGAGGGCCCGGGGAGCTGTTTTTT
TRBJ2-7,TRBD2,TRBV5-1,CASSLARTSGISYEQYF,TGCGCCAGCAGCTTGGCTCGGACTAGCGGGATCTCCTACGAGCAGTACTTC
TRBJ1-1,NA,TRBV15,CATSRGRQNTEAFF,TGTGCCACCAGCAGAGGACGACAGAACACTGAAGCTTTCTTT
TRBJ2-1,NA,TRBV7-6,CASSQRVRHYNEQFF,TGTGCCAGCAGCCAGCGGGTCCGACACTACAATGAGCAGTTCTTC
TRBJ1-5,NA,TRBV6-5,CAAGGSGNQPQHF,TGTGCCGCCGGCGGTAGCGGCAATCAGCCCCAGCATTTT
TRBJ2-2,TRBD2,TRBV7-6,CASSFEAGGNTGELFF,TGTGCCAGCAGCTTCGAAGCGGGGGGCAACACCGGGGAGCTGTTTTTT
TRBJ1-1,TRBD1,TRBV27,CASSHRPGTGYTEAFF,TGTGCCAGCAGTCACCGACCCGGGACAGGGTACACTGAAGCTTTCTTT